This T cell receptor beta chain was profiled in a study of T cell clonotyping in hematopoietic cell transplantation. Background on the study: Pretransplant recipient samples were taken after cytoreduction.

Regarding the study as a whole: Recipient TCR diversity dropped after transplant; expanded clonotypes rose from day 30 to 180. Higher Inverse Simpson Index values in graft donor and pretransplant recipient predicted broader posttransplant TCR diversity.

The CDR3 sequence is 17 residues long. Looked up from germline, CDR1 is ENHRY and CDR2 is SYGVKD. V was clipped by 2 bases and J by 1 base; unmatched bases: 8. Noted time point: recipient sample about 28 days before transplant, after cytoreduction. Worth noting for this clone: Antigen unknown.

Sequencing used immunoSEQ multiplex PCR; TCRdb keeps in-frame clones, though not all of them. The table has about 41,000 clones, roughly 80% seen once. The chain carries TRBV10-3 and TRBJ1-1; 9 bases are a match to TRBD1. This receptor was taken from a man in his sixties with myelodysplastic syndrome. Some clones in this sample may be carry-over from other donors' samples. The sample was peripheral blood mononuclear cells, taken before stem cell transplant. The chain's CDR3 is CAISEAPGTGKNTEAFF. CDR3 nucleotide sequence: TGTGCCATCAGTGAGGCACCCGGGACAGGGAAGAACACTGAAGCTTTCTTT.